This TCR beta chain comes out of a study of T cell responses to AZD1222 COVID-19 vaccine. Overall study findings and caveats: With two AZD1222 doses given, Spike-specific TCR breadth and depth both rose. Unmutated regions of variants are reportedly targeted by nearly half of spike-specific TCRs. Only after the peak T cell response were repertoires sampled.

Looked up from germline, CDR1 is SGHTA and CDR2 is FQGTGA. This CDR3 comprises 16 residues. V lost 4 bases and J 0 bases, leaving 12 bases between the germline ends. Clones were sequenced by immunoSEQ multiplex PCR, and TCRdb holds only the in-frame ones, with some missing. The sample holds fewer than 140,000 clones; roughly 88% are singletons and the top ten take 7% to 9%. Of note for this clone: The antigen remains undetermined.

V usage is TRBV7-3 and J usage is TRBJ2-2; no reliable D call. The TCR was taken from an adult who received the AZD1222 COVID-19 vaccine. The sequences come from peripheral blood, collected 28 days after the second AZD1222 dose. CDR3 sequence reads: CASSSQRRPNTGELFF. The DNA for the CDR3 is TGTGCCAGCAGCTCGCAGAGACGGCCGAACACCGGGGAGCTGTTTTTT.